Shown below are 8 T cell receptor beta chains from a single sample sequenced in a study of blood T cell repertoires in COVID-19. Sequencing used immunoSEQ multiplex PCR; TCRdb keeps in-frame clones, though not all of them. The sample holds 150,000 to 200,000 clones, approximately 91% seen once. Source material: peripheral blood. Receptors originate from a young man with COVID-19, enrolled during active disease.

The rearrangement links TRBV7-2 to TRBJ2-1, with 10 bases matching TRBD2. CDR1 and CDR2 from the germline V gene are SGHTA and FQGNSA. This CDR3 is 13 amino acids long. The V gene end was trimmed by 2 bases and the J gene end by 13 bases; junction bases not matched to a gene: 5. This CDR3 reads CASSLRLLAGQFF. Written as DNA, the CDR3 is TGTGCCAGCAGCTTAAGGCTACTAGCGGGACAGTTCTTC.

The chain couples TRBV9 to TRBJ2-7; no reliable D call. V lost 0 bases to trimming and J lost 0 bases, with 10 bases between them. This CDR3 comprises 15 residues. Germline V gene data show CDR1 as SGDLS and CDR2 as YYNGEE. CDR3 sequence reads: CASSVEAASSYEQYF. The CDR3, as DNA: TGTGCCAGCAGCGTAGAGGCAGCGAGCTCCTACGAGCAGTACTTC.

The chain carries TRBV30 and TRBJ1-2; D is possibly TRBD1 (5 bases). Trimming shortened V by 2 bases and J by 6 bases, and 13 bases separated the two germline ends. The CDR3 contains 13 residues. Germline V lookup: CDR1 GTSNPN, CDR2 SVGIG (reference sequence). The CDR3 region is CAWSSGRVHGYTF. CDR3 nucleotides: TGTGCCTGGAGTTCGGGCAGGGTACATGGCTACACCTTC.

This clone appeared once. The chain carries TRBV30 and TRBJ2-7; 9 positions match TRBD1. With V trimmed by 5 bases and J by 5 bases, 13 bases remained unmatched. Per the germline V gene, CDR1 is GTSNPN and CDR2 is SVGIG (reference sequence). The CDR3 sequence is 15 residues long. The CDR3 here is CAWGEVTGGYHEQYF. The CDR3 DNA reads as TGTGCCTGGGGGGAGGTGACAGGGGGTTATCACGAGCAGTACTTC.

The J gene is TRBJ2-7, the V gene TRBV27; TRBD2 matches 11 bases. CDR3 length equals 14 residues. V lost 8 bases, J lost 0 bases, and 3 bases stayed unmatched. CDR1 and CDR2 (germline): MNHEY, SMNVEV (reference sequence). Here the CDR3 reads CASALAGGSYEQYF. Here the CDR3 DNA reads TGTGCCAGCGCCCTAGCGGGAGGCTCCTACGAGCAGTACTTC.

The chain joins TRBV28 to TRBJ2-7; 9 bases fit TRBD1. Trimming took 2 bases from V and 1 from J; bases not matched to a gene: 12. CDR1 MDHEN and CDR2 SYDVKM come from the germline V gene. This CDR3 has 18 amino acids. The CDR3 sequence: CASSLPTRPGQGSYEQYF. The CDR3 DNA reads as TGTGCCAGCAGTTTACCCACTCGGCCGGGACAGGGATCCTACGAGCAGTACTTC.

V gene TRBV10-3 combines with J gene TRBJ2-7, with 12 bases identical to TRBD2. Germline CDR1 and CDR2: ENHRY and SYGVKD. The length of the CDR3 is 16 residues. After removal of 2 bases from V and 4 bases from J, the junction contained 6 bases not matched to a gene. The CDR3 nucleotides are TGTGCCATCAGTGAGCGGACTAGCGGGAACTTGTACGAGCAGTACTTC. Residues: CAISERTSGNLYEQYF.

The chain couples TRBV4-3 to TRBJ2-5; D unresolved. The V and J ends lost 0 bases and 5 bases respectively, with 13 bases between them. Germline V CDR1 and CDR2: LGHNA, YSLEER. The CDR3 extends over 15 amino acids. In DNA, the CDR3 is TGCGCCAGCAGCCAAGATCTTTGGTCGCGCGAGACCCAGTACTTC. Encoded protein: CASSQDLWSRETQYF.